This T cell receptor beta chain was found in a study of blood T cells in healthy people across ages. Germline CDR1 and CDR2: SGDLS and YYNGEE. The CDR3 runs 15 residues. The V segment lost 0 bases and the J segment 5 bases; nucleotides outside the gene matches: 5. Only a few counts were recorded for this clonotype. Its specificity is not known. Combining a sample-barcoded 5' primer with a J-beta primer mix, a second PCR ran for roughly 6 to 12 cycles. MiXCR, run by TCRdb on the 5' RACE reads, gives a single entry per CDR3 protein. The profile shows more than 500,000 distinct CDR3 sequences, 25% to 30% of them singletons. Study conclusions and caveats: Estimates based on one million T cells were treated as lower bounds. In long-lived donors, naive CD4+ cell counts and diversity exceeded those of aged donors.

Each donor's blood draw was approximately 10 milliliters of peripheral blood. Isolated PBMCs totaled at least 6 million in each sample. Sequencing was done on a sample of blood. The genes are TRBV9 and TRBJ2-5; 9 nucleotides agree with TRBD2. The receptor's source is a woman in her 70s in good health. The CDR3 is CASSVGAGGDETQYF. CDR3 DNA sequence: TGTGCCAGCAGCGTAGGAGCGGGGGGTGATGAGACCCAGTACTTC.